The T cell receptor (beta chain) described here comes from a study of OX40 agonist ivuxolimab in advanced cancers. Study background: With ivuxolimab, an agonistic anti-OX40 (CD134) antibody, patients were treated.

This clone has only one observation. Libraries were prepared by immunoSEQ multiplex PCR; TCRdb keeps only in-frame clonotypes and omits some of them. Of under 65,000 clones in the sample, 80% to 90% are singletons; the top ten hold more than 9%. CDR1 SGHDT and CDR2 YYEEEE come from the germline V gene. The length of the CDR3 is 13 residues. V was shortened by 3 bases and J by 7 bases, with 11 bases between the two germline ends. This receptor was obtained from an adult with an advanced solid tumor such as melanoma, head and neck, liver or kidney cancer. The chain uses TRBV5-6 and TRBJ2-1, with D possibly being TRBD2 (5 bases). The starting material was CD4+ or CD8+ T cells sorted from blood, obtained in a trial of the OX40 agonist ivuxolimab. The DNA for the CDR3 is TGTGCCAGCAGCTGGGGAACTAGGAATGAGCAGTTCTTC. Its translation: CASSWGTRNEQFF.